This T cell receptor (beta chain) originates from a study of T-cell memory formation after mild COVID-19. Study as a whole: TCR clusters were mostly confined to one donor each.

TCRdb called the 5' RACE reads again in MiXCR, with one record for every CDR3 protein. The sample yields about 110,000 distinct CDR3 sequences, 15% to 20% seen once. The study's findings and limits: There was no confirmation that second-wave clones peaking on day 37 were SARS-CoV-2 specific.

Turning to this clonotype: The antigen is unknown.

The CDR3 runs to 15 residues. Germline V gives CDR1 LGHDT, CDR2 YNNKEL (reference sequence). V trimming: 4 bases; J trimming: 4 bases; junction bases outside the gene matches: 8. The chain recombines TRBV3-1 with TRBJ2-5, with 8 bases fitting TRBD2. The TCR originated in a man aged 18 to 29 who had mild COVID-19 (a few samples of this study predate the infection). Cell type and time point are not known. Material for sequencing was PBMCs or a T cell subset sorted from them (not recorded which). The CDR3 loop reads CASSLPPGGAETQYF. CDR3 coding DNA: TGTGCCAGCAGCCTCCCTCCGGGAGGGGCAGAGACCCAGTACTTC.